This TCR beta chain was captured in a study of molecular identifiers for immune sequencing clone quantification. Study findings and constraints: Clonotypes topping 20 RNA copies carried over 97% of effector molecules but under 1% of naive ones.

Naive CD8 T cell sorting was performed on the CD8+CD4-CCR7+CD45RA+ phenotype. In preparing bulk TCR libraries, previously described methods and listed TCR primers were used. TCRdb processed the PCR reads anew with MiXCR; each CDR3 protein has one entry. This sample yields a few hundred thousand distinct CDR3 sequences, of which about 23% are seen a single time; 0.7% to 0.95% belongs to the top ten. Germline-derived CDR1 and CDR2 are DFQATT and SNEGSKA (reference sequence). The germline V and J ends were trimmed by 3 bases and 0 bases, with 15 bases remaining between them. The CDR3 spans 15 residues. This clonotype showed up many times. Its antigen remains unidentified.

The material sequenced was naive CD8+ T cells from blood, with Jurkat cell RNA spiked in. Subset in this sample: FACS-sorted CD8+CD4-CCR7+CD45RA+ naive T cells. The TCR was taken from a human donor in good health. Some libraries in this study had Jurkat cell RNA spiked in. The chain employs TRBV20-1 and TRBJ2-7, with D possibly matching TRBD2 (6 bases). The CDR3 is CSARGYSGNSYEQYF. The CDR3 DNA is TGCAGTGCTAGGGGTTATAGCGGAAACTCCTACGAGCAGTACTTC.